What follows describes a single T cell receptor beta chain. The sample belongs to a study of cytomegalovirus exposure and HLA in healthy donors. The PCR had 60 Vbeta and 13 Jbeta primers. Clones were read by immunoSEQ multiplex PCR, and TCRdb kept only the in-frame ones, dropping some. The repertoire consists of over 130,000 clones, with roughly 80% occurring once and the leading ten covering roughly 3.6%. Sequenced input: PBMCs. The TCR sequence derives from a human donor in good health.

This CDR3 is CASSPRGGMTYEQYF. As DNA, the CDR3 is TGTGCCAGCAGCCCCCGCGGAGGGATGACCTACGAGCAGTACTTC. The chain couples TRBV7-2 to TRBJ2-7, with TRBD2 as a possible D gene (6 bases). Deletions cut 5 bases from V and 2 bases from J, with 16 bases between. The CDR3 is 15 amino acids. Germline CDR1 is SGHTA and CDR2 is FQGNSA.